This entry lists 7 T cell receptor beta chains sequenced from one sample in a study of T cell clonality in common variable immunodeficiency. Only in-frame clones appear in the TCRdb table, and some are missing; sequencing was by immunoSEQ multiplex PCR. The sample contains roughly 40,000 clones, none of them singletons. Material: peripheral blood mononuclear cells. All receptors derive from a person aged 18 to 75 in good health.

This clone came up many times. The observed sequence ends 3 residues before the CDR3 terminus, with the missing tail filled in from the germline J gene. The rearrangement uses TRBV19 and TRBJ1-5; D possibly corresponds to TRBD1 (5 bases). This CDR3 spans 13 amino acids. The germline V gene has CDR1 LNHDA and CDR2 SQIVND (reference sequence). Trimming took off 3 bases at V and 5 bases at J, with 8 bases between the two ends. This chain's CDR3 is CASSIAGHQPQHF. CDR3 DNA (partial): TGTGCCAGTAGTATTGCGGGGCATCAGCCC.

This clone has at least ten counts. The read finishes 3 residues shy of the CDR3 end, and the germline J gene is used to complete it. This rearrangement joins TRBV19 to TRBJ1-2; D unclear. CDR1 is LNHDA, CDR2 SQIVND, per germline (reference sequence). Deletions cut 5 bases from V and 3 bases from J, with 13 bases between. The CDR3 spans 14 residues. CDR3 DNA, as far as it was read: TGTGCCAGTAGTTATACAACAGCTTACTATGGC. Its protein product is CASSYTTAYYG. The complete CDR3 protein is CASSYTTAYYGYTF.

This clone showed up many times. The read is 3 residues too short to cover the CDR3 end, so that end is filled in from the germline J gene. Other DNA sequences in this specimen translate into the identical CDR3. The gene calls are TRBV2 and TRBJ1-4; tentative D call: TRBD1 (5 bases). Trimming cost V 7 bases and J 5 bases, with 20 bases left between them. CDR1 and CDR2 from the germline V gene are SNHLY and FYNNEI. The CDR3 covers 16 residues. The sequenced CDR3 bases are TGTGCCAGCATTTTTGACGGGCAGGGAAAGAATGAAAAA. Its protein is CASIFDGQGKNEK. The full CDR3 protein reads CASIFDGQGKNEKLFF.

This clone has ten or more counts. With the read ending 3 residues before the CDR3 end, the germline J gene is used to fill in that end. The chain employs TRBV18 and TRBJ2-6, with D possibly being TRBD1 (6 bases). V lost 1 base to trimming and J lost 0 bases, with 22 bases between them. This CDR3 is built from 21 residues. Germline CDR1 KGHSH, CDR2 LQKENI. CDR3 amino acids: CASSPLTTTQGTSSGANVLTF. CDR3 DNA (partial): TGTGCCAGCTCACCACTCACGACTACACAGGGAACCTCCTCTGGGGCCAACGTC.

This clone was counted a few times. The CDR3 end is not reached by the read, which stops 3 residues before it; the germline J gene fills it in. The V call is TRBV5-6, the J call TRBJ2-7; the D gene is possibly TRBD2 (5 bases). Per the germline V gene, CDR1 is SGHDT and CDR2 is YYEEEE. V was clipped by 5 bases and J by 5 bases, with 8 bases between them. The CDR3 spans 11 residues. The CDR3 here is CASRLGDEQYF. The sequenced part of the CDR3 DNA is TGTGCCAGCAGGCTCGGGGACGAG.

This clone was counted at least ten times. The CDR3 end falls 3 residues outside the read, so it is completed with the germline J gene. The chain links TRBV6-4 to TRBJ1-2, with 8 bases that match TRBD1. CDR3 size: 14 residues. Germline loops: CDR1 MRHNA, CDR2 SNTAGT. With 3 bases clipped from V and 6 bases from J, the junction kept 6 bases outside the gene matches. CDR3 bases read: TGTGCCAGCAGTGATGGACAGGGCTCGGATGGC. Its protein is CASSDGQGSDG. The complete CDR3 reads CASSDGQGSDGYTF.

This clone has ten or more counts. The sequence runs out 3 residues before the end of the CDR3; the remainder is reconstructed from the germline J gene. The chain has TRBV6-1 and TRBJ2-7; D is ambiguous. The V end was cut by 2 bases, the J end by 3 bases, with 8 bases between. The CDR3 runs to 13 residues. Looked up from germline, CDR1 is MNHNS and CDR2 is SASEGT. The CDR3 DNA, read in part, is TGTGCCAGCAGTGAAAGACAAGACTACGAG. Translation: CASSERQDYE. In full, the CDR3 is CASSERQDYEQYF.